This T cell receptor (beta chain) emerged from a study of blood T cell repertoires in COVID-19. V was shortened by 4 bases and J by 5 bases, with 17 bases between the two germline ends. Germline V gene lookup returns CDR1 MNHNS and CDR2 SASEGT. The CDR3 is 16 amino acids. Some clones are missing from TCRdb's copy, which holds only in-frame ones; the method was immunoSEQ multiplex PCR. The sample lists 200,000 to 250,000 clones, roughly 92% seen once, with 0.82% in the top ten. The receptor was isolated from a man in his fifties or sixties with COVID-19, enrolled during active disease. The sequenced sample was peripheral blood. The chain couples TRBV6-1 to TRBJ1-4; D is perhaps TRBD1 (6 bases). CDR3 DNA sequence: TGTGCCAGCAGTGGCCGCACGGGACACTGGAATGAAAAACTGTTTTTT. Its protein product is CASSGRTGHWNEKLFF.